This note documents a single T cell receptor beta chain sequence. The same CDR3 is also encoded by other DNA sequences in this sample. Sequencing was performed with immunoSEQ multiplex PCR; in TCRdb, only in-frame clones are kept and a portion is missing. The sample has about 62,000 clones; just under 95% are singletons. Trimming shortened V by 0 bases and J by 0 bases, and 5 bases separated the two germline ends. Germline CDR1 and CDR2: LNHNV and YYDKDF (reference sequence). The CDR3 runs to 14 residues. The data were taken from a study of blood T cell repertoires in COVID-19. The sequenced material came from peripheral blood. This clonotype was obtained from a human donor in a cohort sampled during active COVID-19. The rearrangement links TRBV15 to TRBJ1-1; D unresolved. The CDR3 region is CATSRDRMNTEAFF. In DNA, the CDR3 is TGTGCCACCAGCAGAGATCGTATGAACACTGAAGCTTTCTTT.